The clone carrying this T cell receptor (beta chain) was counted between two and nine times. This CDR3 is 17 amino acids long. Germline CDR1 is MGHRA and CDR2 is YSYEKL. V lost 1 base and J lost 1, with 14 bases in between. This sample was taken from a study of blood T cell repertoires in COVID-19. Study-level background: The origin of the acute and convalescent COVID-19 samples was the United States, Italy and Spain. Nucleic acid was either cDNA or gDNA, and it came from T cells, B-cell-depleted T cells, or PBMCs.

Authors' processing steps: Amplified reference gene primers provided the basis for estimating nucleated cell counts. Sequencing was performed with immunoSEQ multiplex PCR; in TCRdb, only in-frame clones are kept and a portion is missing. D and trimming come from the DNA, and the V and J calls and clone size come from that table. In the table there are about 190,000 clones, around 80% of which are singletons. The J gene is TRBJ1-5, the V gene TRBV4-1, with D possibly TRBD1 on 6 matching bases. The sample comprised peripheral blood. The origin of this receptor is a man in his fifties or sixties with acute or convalescent COVID-19. The CDR3 reads CASSQGRGGRSNQPQHF. The CDR3 DNA follows: TGCGCCAGCAGCCAAGGACGTGGGGGCCGGAGCAATCAGCCCCAGCATTTT.